This is a list of T cell receptor beta chains from one sample in a study of T cell responses to AZD1222 COVID-19 vaccine. Libraries were prepared by immunoSEQ multiplex PCR; TCRdb keeps only in-frame clonotypes and omits some of them. This sample's clone table lists about 140,000 clones. The specimen was peripheral blood. These receptor sequences come from an adult in good health. Each CDR3 is given with its conserved first and last residue. Fields, in order: J gene, D gene, V gene, CDR3 DNA, CDR3 protein. A D gene is named only where the DNA matches it firmly.

>TRBJ1-4|-|TRBV15
TGTGCCACCAGCAGAGGAAAACAGGGAATGGGTGAAAAACTGTTTTTT
CATSRGKQGMGEKLFF
>TRBJ1-3|-|TRBV7-8
TGTGCCAGCAGCCTATCACACGGAGACACCATATATTTT
CASSLSHGDTIYF
>TRBJ1-6|-|TRBV6-5
TGTGCCAGCAGTCGAAACCGGGGCTATAATTCACCCCTCCACTTT
CASSRNRGYNSPLHF
>TRBJ2-2|-|TRBV7-3
TGTGCCAGCAGCTTAGGGCAGCCCGGGGAGCTGTTTTTT
CASSLGQPGELFF
>TRBJ2-1|-|TRBV2
TGTGCCAGCAGACGGGGATGGGCAGCTAATGAGCAGTTCTTC
CASRRGWAANEQFF
>TRBJ1-1|-|TRBV5-1
TGCGCCAGCAGCTTGGGCAGGCTGAACACTGAAGCTTTCTTT
CASSLGRLNTEAFF
>TRBJ1-5|-|TRBV19
TGTGCCAGTAGTATATTTTCCGGGCAAGGGCCCCAGCATTTT
CASSIFSGQGPQHF
>TRBJ2-1|-|TRBV12-3/TRBV12-4
TGTGCCAGCAGTTTAGCGCAATTCGAGCAGTTCTTC
CASSLAQFEQFF
>TRBJ2-4|TRBD1|TRBV4-3
TGCGCCAGCAGCCAAGATGGCGGAGGGACAGGGCTAGCCAAAAACATTCAGTACTTC
CASSQDGGGTGLAKNIQYF
>TRBJ2-2|-|TRBV5-4
TGTGCCAGCAGCCTGACTGGGGCCCCGACCGGGGAGCTGTTTTTT
CASSLTGAPTGELFF
>TRBJ1-2|-|TRBV5-1
TGCGCCAGCAGCTCGACTATACAGGGTGGCTATGGCTACACCTTC
CASSSTIQGGYGYTF